The source of this TCR beta chain is a study of blood T cell repertoires in COVID-19. As for the study in general: Samples of COVID-19 (acute and convalescent) were obtained from the United States, Italy and Spain. PBMCs, B-cell-depleted T cells, or T cells provided the cDNA or gDNA that made up the material.

Per the study methods: Using reference gene primer amplification, nucleated cell counts were estimated. Using immunoSEQ multiplex PCR, the repertoire was profiled, and TCRdb retains in-frame clones only, with some absent. V and J calls and clone size are as listed in that table; D and trimming were resolved from the DNA. The table has approximately 260,000 clones, about 80% seen once; the top ten hold around 9.9%. This CDR3 is built from 15 residues. The V end lost 6 bases, the J end lost 9 bases, and 18 bases lay between the germline ends. CDR1 is MDHEN, CDR2 SYDVKM, per germline. The chain combines TRBV28 with TRBJ1-6, with D tentatively TRBD1 (5 bases). The material sequenced was peripheral blood. The TCR sequence derives from a woman older than 75 with acute or convalescent COVID-19. The CDR3 is CASSSLGGAGSPLHF. Here the CDR3 DNA reads TGTGCCAGCAGCTCCCTGGGAGGGGCCGGTTCACCCCTCCACTTT. Variable domain in full (rest from reference TRBV28 and TRBJ1-6): DVKVTQSSRYLVKRTGEKVFLECVQDMDHENMFWYRQDPGLGLRLIYFSYDVKMKEKGDIPEGYSVSREKKERFSLILESASTNQTSMYLCASSSLGGAGSPLHFGNGTRLTVT.